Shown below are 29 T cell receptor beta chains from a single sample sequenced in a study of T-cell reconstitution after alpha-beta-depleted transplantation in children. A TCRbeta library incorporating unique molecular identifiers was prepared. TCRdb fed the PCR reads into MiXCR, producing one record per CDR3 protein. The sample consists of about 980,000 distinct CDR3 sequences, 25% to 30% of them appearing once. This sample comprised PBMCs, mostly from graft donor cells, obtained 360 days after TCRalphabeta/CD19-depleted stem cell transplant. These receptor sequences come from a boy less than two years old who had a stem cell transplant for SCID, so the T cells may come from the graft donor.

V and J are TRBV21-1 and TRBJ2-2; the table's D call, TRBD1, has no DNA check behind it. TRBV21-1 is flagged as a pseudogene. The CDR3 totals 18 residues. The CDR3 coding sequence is TGTGCCAGCGGGGAGTTTGACAGGGGGCCCTCGAACACCGGGGAGCTGTTTTTT. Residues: CASGEFDRGPSNTGELFF.

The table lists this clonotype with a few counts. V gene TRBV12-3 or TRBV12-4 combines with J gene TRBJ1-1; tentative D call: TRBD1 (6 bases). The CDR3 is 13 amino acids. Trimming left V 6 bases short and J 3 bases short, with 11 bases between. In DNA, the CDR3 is TGTGCCAGCAGCCAAAGGGGGGACACTGAAGCTTTCTTT. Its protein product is CASSQRGDTEAFF.

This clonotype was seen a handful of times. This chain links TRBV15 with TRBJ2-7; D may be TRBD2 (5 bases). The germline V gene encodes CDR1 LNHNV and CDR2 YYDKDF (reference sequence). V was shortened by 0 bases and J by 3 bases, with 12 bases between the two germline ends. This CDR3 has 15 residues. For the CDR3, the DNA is TGTGCCACCAGCAGAGATCCGGGAATGATCTACGAGCAGTACTTC. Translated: CATSRDPGMIYEQYF.

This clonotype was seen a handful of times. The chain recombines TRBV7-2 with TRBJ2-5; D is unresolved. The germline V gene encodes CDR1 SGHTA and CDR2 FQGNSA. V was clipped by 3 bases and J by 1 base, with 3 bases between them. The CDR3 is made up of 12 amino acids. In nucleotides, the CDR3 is TGTGCCAGCAGCTTTATCCAAGAGACCCAGTACTTC. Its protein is CASSFIQETQYF.

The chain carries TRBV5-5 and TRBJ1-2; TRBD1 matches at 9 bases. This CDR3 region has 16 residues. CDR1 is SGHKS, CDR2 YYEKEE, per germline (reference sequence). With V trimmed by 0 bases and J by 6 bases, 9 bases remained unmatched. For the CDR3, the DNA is TGTGCCAGCAGCTTGGACCTACACAGGGGGCTTCATGGCTACACCTTC. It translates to CASSLDLHRGLHGYTF.

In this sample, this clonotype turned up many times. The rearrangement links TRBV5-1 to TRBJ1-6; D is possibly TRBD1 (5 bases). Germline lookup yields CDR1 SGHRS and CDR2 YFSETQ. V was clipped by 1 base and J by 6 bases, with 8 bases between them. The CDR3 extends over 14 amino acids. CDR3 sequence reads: CASSLYGTNSPLHF. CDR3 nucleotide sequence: TGCGCCAGCAGCTTGTATGGGACTAATTCACCCCTCCACTTT.

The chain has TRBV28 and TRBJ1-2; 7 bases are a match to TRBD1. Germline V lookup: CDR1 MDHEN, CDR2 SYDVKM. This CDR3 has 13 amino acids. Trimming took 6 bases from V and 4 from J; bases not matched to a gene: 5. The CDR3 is CASSPWDSYGYTF. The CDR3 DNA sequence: TGTGCCAGCAGCCCTTGGGACAGCTATGGCTACACCTTC.

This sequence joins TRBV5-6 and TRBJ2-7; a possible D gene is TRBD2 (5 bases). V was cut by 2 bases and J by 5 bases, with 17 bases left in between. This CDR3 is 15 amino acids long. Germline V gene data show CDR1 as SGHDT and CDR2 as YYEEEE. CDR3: CASSFFPGKENEQYF. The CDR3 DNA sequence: TGTGCCAGCAGCTTCTTCCCGGGGAAGGAAAACGAGCAGTACTTC.

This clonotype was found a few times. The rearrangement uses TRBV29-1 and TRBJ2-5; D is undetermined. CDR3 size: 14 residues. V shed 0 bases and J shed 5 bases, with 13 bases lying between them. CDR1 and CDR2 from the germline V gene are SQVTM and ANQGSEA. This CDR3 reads CSVEDRSREETQYF. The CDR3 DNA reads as TGCAGCGTTGAAGATCGCTCTCGCGAGGAGACCCAGTACTTC.

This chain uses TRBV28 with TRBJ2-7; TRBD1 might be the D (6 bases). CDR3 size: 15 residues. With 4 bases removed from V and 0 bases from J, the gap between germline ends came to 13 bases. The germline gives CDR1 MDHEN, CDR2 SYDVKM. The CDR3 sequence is CASSSSAGASYEQYF. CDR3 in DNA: TGTGCCAGCAGTTCATCAGCAGGGGCCTCCTACGAGCAGTACTTC.

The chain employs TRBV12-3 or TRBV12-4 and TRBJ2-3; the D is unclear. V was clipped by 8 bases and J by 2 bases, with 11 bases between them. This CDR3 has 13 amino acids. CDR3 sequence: CASESEYTDTQYF. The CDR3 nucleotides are TGTGCCAGCGAGAGCGAATACACAGATACGCAGTATTTT.

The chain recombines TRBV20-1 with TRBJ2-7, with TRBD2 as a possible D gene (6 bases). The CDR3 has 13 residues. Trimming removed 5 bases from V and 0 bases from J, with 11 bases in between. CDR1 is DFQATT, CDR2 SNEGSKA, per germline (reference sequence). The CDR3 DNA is TGCAGTGCTGGAGGGGAGGCCTCCTACGAGCAGTACTTC. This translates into CSAGGEASYEQYF.

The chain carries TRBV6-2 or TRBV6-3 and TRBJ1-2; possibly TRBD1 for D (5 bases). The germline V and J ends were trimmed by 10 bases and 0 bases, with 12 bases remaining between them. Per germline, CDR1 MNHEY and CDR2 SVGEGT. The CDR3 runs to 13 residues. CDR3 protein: CATGRQPNYGYTF. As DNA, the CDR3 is TGTGCCACAGGTCGACAGCCTAACTATGGCTACACCTTC.

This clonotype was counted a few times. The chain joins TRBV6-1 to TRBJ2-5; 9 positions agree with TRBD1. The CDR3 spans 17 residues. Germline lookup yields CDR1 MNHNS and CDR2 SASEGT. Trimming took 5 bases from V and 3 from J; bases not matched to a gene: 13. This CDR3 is CASSRSATGGTKETQYF. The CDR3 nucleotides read TGTGCCAGCAGTCGCAGCGCGACAGGGGGGACTAAAGAGACCCAGTACTTC.

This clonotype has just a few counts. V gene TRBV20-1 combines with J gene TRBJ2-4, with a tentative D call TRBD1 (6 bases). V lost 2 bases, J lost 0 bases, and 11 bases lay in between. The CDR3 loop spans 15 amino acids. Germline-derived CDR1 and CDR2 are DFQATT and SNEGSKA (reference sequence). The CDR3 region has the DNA TGCAGTGCTAGACACAGGGAGCTAGCCAAAAACATTCAGTACTTC. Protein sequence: CSARHRELAKNIQYF.

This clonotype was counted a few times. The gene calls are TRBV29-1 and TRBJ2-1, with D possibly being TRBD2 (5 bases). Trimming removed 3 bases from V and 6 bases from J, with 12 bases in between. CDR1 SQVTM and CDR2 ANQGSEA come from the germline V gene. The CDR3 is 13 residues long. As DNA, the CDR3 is TGCAGCGTTGAGTTGGGGAGAGTCAATGAGCAGTTCTTC. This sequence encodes CSVELGRVNEQFF.

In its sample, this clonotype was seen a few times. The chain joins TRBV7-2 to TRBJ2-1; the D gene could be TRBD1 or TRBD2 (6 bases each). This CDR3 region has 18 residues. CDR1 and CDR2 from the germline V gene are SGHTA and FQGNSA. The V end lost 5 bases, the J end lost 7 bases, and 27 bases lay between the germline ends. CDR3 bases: TGTGCCAGCAGCCCTTCCGTCCGGGGGCCTCTGGCGGGAAATGAGCAGTTCTTC. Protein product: CASSPSVRGPLAGNEQFF.

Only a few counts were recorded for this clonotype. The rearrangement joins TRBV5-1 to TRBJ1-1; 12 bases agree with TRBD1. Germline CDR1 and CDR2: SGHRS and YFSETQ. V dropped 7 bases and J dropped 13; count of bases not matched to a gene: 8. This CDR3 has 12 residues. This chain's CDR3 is CASFGDRGPGFF. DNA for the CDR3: TGCGCCAGCTTCGGGGACAGGGGGCCTGGTTTCTTT.

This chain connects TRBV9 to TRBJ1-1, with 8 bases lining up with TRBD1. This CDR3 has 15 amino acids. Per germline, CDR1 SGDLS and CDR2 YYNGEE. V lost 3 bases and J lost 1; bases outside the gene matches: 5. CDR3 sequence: CASSGVQGGNTEAFF. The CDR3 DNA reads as TGTGCCAGCAGCGGCGTACAGGGGGGGAACACTGAAGCTTTCTTT.

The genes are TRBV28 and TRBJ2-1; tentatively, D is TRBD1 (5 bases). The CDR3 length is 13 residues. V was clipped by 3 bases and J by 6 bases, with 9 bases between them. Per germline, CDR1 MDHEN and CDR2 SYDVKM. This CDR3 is CASSFHRFNEQFF. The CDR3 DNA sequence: TGTGCCAGCAGTTTTCACAGGTTCAATGAGCAGTTCTTC.

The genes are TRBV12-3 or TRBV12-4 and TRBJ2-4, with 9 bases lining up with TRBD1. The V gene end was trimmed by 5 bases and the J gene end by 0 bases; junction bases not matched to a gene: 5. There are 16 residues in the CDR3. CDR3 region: CASSPGTGRAKNIQYF. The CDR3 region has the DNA TGTGCCAGCAGTCCAGGGACAGGGAGAGCCAAAAACATTCAGTACTTC.

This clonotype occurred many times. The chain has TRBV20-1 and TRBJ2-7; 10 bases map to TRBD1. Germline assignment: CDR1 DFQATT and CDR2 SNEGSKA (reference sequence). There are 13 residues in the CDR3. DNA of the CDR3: TGCAGCGCCAGGACAGGGGGGACCTACGAGCAGTACTTC. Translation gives CSARTGGTYEQYF.

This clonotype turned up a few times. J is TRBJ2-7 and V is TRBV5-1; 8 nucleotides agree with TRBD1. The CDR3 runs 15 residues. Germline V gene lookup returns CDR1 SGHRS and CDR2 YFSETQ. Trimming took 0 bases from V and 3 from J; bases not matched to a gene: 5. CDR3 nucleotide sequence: TGCGCCAGCAGCTTGGGGGGGACAGGACACTACGAGCAGTACTTC. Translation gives CASSLGGTGHYEQYF.

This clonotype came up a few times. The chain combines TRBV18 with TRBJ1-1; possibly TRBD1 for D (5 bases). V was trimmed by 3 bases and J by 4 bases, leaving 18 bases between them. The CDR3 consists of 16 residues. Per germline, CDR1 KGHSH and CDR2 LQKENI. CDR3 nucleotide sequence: TGTGCCAGCTCACCCTTCCTGGGAGTGGGGGGCACTGAAGCTTTCTTT. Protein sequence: CASSPFLGVGGTEAFF.

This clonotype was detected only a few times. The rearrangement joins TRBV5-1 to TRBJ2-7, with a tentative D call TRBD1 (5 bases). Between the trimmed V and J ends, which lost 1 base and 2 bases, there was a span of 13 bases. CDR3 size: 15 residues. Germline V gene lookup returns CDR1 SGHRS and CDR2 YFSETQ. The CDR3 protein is CASSLSPGSPYEQYF. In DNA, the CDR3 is TGCGCCAGCAGCTTGTCCCCAGGGTCCCCCTACGAGCAGTACTTC.

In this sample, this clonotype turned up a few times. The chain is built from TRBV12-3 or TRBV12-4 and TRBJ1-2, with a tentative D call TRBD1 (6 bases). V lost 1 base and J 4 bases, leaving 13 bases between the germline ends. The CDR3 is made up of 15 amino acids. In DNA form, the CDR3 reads TGTGCCAGCAGTTTAGACAGGGAGGGGACCTATGGCTACACCTTC. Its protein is CASSLDREGTYGYTF.

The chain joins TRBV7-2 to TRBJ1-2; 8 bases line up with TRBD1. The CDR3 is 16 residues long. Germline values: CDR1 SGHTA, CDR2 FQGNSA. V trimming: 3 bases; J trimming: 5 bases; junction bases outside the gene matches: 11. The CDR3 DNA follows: TGTGCCAGCAGCTTGGCCCGCCCGACAGGGGCGTATGGCTACACCTTC. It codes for CASSLARPTGAYGYTF.

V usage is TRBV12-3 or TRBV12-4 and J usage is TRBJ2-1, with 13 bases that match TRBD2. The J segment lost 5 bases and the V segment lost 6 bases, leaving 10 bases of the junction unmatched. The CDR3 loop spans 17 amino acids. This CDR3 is CASSHTSGGALNNEQFF. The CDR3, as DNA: TGTGCCAGCAGCCATACTAGCGGGGGGGCCCTAAACAATGAGCAGTTCTTC.

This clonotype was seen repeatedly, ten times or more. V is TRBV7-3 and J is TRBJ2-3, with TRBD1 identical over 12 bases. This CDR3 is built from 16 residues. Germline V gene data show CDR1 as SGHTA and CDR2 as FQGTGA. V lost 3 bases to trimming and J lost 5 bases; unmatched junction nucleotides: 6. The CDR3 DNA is TGTGCCAGCAGCTTGGGGACAGGGGGCTGGGAAGATACGCAGTATTTT. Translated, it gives CASSLGTGGWEDTQYF.